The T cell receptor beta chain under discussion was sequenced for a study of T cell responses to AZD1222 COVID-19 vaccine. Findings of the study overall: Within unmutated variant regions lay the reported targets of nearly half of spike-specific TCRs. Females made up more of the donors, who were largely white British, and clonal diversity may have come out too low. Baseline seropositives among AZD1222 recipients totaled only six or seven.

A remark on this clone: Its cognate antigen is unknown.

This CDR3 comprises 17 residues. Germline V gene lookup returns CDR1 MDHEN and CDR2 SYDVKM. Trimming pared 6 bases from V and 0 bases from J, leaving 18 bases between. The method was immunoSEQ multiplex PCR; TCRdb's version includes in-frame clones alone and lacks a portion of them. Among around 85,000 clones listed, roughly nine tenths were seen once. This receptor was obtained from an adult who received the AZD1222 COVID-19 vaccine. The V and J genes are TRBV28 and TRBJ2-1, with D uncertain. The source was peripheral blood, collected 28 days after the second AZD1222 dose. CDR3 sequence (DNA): TGTGCCAGCAGCCCCCCGCCCGGCGGACCCTCCTACAATGAGCAGTTCTTC. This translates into CASSPPPGGPSYNEQFF.